This TCR beta chain was obtained from a study of blood T cell repertoires in COVID-19. Looking at the study overall: The United States, Italy and Spain supplied acute and convalescent COVID-19 samples.

J was trimmed by 4 bases and V by 5 bases; bases with no gene match: 12. The germline CDR1 and CDR2 sequences are SEHNR and FQNEAQ (reference sequence). The CDR3 totals 16 residues. Authors' processing steps: Amplification from reference gene primers served as the basis for estimated nucleated cell counts. TCRdb's copy holds only in-frame clones and misses some; the assay was immunoSEQ multiplex PCR. V and J calls and clone size follow that table, whereas D and trimming were derived from the DNA. The repertoire holds about 74,000 clones, 90% seen once, with 8% to 10% in the top ten. The sequenced sample was peripheral blood. This clonotype originated in a human donor in a cohort sampled during active COVID-19. This chain joins TRBV7-9 and TRBJ2-5; 8 bases agree with TRBD1. The DNA of the CDR3 is TGTGCCAGCAGCGGGGGCGGGACAGGTTTGGGAGAGACCCAGTACTTC. Translated, it gives CASSGGGTGLGETQYF.